Each of the 19 T cell receptor beta chains below was sequenced from the same sample in a study of blood T cell repertoires in COVID-19. The table came from immunoSEQ multiplex PCR; TCRdb's copy has only in-frame clones and leaves some out. Of 100,000 to 140,000 clones listed, roughly 90% are singletons. The sequenced material came from peripheral blood. The receptors originated from a man aged 40-55 years with active or convalescent COVID-19.

This chain links TRBV30 with TRBJ2-1; no firm D call. The V and J ends lost 0 bases and 7 bases respectively, with 4 bases between them. The CDR3 length is 11 residues. The germline gives CDR1 GTSNPN, CDR2 SVGIG (reference sequence). CDR3: CAWSVYNEQFF. The CDR3 region has the DNA TGTGCCTGGAGTGTATATAATGAGCAGTTCTTC.

This clone was found once. J is TRBJ2-1 and V is TRBV15; TRBD2 is a possible D gene (7 bases). The germline CDR1 and CDR2 sequences are LNHNV and YYDKDF (reference sequence). This CDR3 region has 16 residues. The V and J ends lost 3 bases and 2 bases respectively, with 14 bases between them. The DNA for the CDR3 is TGTGCCACCAGCAGGGGGGCTAGCGGTACCTACAATGAGCAGTTCTTC. Translation gives CATSRGASGTYNEQFF.

The gene calls are TRBV6-2 or TRBV6-3 and TRBJ1-5; 8 bases are shared with TRBD1. J was trimmed by 0 bases and V by 6 bases; bases with no gene match: 10. The germline gives CDR1 MNHEY, CDR2 SVGEGT. The CDR3 has 17 residues. CDR3: CASSPHTGGGSNQPQHF. The CDR3 DNA reads as TGTGCCAGCAGCCCTCATACAGGGGGAGGTAGCAATCAGCCCCAGCATTTT.

V is TRBV24-1 and J is TRBJ2-1; perhaps TRBD2 as D (5 bases). Germline V gives CDR1 KGHDR, CDR2 SFDVKD. Trimming left V 3 bases short and J 6 bases short, with 14 bases between. The CDR3 loop spans 15 amino acids. Here the CDR3 DNA reads TGTGCCACCAGTGATCCCGAGCGGTACTCCAATGAGCAGTTCTTC. Translated: CATSDPERYSNEQFF.

CDR3 sequence reads: CARSQTGREKREGPSDTQYF. The CDR3 DNA reads TGTGCCAGAAGCCAGACAGGGAGGGAAAAGCGGGAGGGCCCTTCAGATACGCAGTATTTT. The rearrangement uses TRBV5-3 and TRBJ2-3; 10 bases map to TRBD2. TRBV5-3 has ORF status, its function being uncertain. The trim removed 4 bases at V and 4 bases at J, leaving 21 bases unmatched. The CDR3 has 20 amino acids.

V is TRBV11-2 and J is TRBJ2-7, with 11 bases fitting TRBD2. Germline values: CDR1 SGHAT, CDR2 FQNNGV. There are 18 residues in the CDR3. The V and J ends lost 5 bases and 2 bases, in that order; junction bases with no gene match: 14. DNA for the CDR3: TGTGCCAGCAGCCCTGGACTAGCGGGCCCAAAGGTCGCCTACGAGCAGTACTTC. This codes for CASSPGLAGPKVAYEQYF.

CDR3 DNA: TGTGCCAGCAATCCCGGGACAGGGGGATCCTACGAGCAGTACTTC. This encodes CASNPGTGGSYEQYF. This rearrangement joins TRBV7-9 to TRBJ2-7; 11 bases line up with TRBD1. Germline values: CDR1 SEHNR, CDR2 FQNEAQ (reference sequence). V was clipped by 7 bases and J by 1 base; unmatched bases: 6. There are 15 residues in the CDR3.

The chain has TRBV28 and TRBJ1-6, with D maybe TRBD1 (6 bases). The CDR3 totals 14 residues. Germline-derived CDR1 and CDR2 are MDHEN and SYDVKM. V was shortened by 7 bases and J by 7 bases, with 14 bases between the two germline ends. CDR3: CASNFPQGNSPLHF. CDR3 nucleotide sequence: TGTGCCAGCAATTTCCCACAGGGAAATTCACCCCTCCACTTT.

This clone was observed a single time. The gene calls are TRBV18 and TRBJ1-2; perhaps TRBD1 as D (6 bases). The CDR3 spans 16 residues. The germline V and J ends were trimmed by 0 bases and 4 bases, with 15 bases remaining between them. Germline V gene sequence: CDR1 KGHSH, CDR2 LQKENI. CDR3 sequence: CASSPPISRGPYGYTF. CDR3 nucleotides: TGTGCCAGCTCACCACCGATCAGCAGGGGCCCCTATGGCTACACCTTC.

CDR3 sequence: CASSLRPGQNTDTQYF. The CDR3 DNA reads TGTGCCAGCAGCTTAAGGCCGGGACAGAACACAGATACGCAGTATTTT. J is TRBJ2-3 and V is TRBV7-3; the match to TRBD1 covers 7 bases. Germline loops: CDR1 SGHTA, CDR2 FQGTGA. The CDR3 is 16 amino acids. The junction had 6 bases not matched to a gene; V was cut back by 1 base and J by 2 bases. Full variable domain (remainder filled in from reference TRBV7-3 and TRBJ2-3): GAGVSQTPSNKVTEKGKYVELRCDPISGHTALYWYRQSLGQGPEFLIYFQGTGAADDSGLPNDRFFAVRPEGSVSTLKIQRTERGDSAVYLCASSLRPGQNTDTQYFGPGTRLTVL.

This clone came up once. The chain has TRBV6-5 and TRBJ1-4; a possible D gene is TRBD1 (5 bases). Trimming shortened V by 8 bases and J by 8 bases, and 18 bases separated the two germline ends. Germline loops: CDR1 MNHEY, CDR2 SVGAGI. This CDR3 contains 14 residues. The CDR3 reads CASGRGEREEKLFF. In DNA, the CDR3 is TGTGCCAGCGGCCGGGGGGAGCGCGAAGAAAAACTGTTTTTT.

This clone is a singleton in its sample. Written as DNA, the CDR3 is TGTGCCAGCAGCACGGGCAATGAGCAGTTCTTC. Its protein is CASSTGNEQFF. The chain joins TRBV9 to TRBJ2-1, with D unclear. Looked up from germline, CDR1 is SGDLS and CDR2 is YYNGEE. V shed 4 bases and J shed 6 bases, with 5 bases lying between them. The CDR3 length is 11 residues. Variable domain in full (rest from reference TRBV9 and TRBJ2-1): DSGVTQTPKHLITATGQRVTLRCSPRSGDLSVYWYQQSLDQGLQFLIQYYNGEERAKGNILERFSAQQFPDLHSELNLSSLELGDSALYFCASSTGNEQFFGPGTRLTVL.

This clone appeared a single time. V is TRBV15 and J is TRBJ2-7, with D perhaps TRBD1 (6 bases). Trimming removed 0 bases at V and 3 bases at J, with 9 bases between. CDR1 is LNHNV and CDR2 is YYDKDF in the germline V gene (reference sequence). This CDR3 has 14 amino acids. In DNA form, the CDR3 reads TGTGCCACCAGCAGAGAACAAGGGGGCTACGAGCAGTACTTC. Amino acid sequence: CATSREQGGYEQYF.

In its sample, this clone was seen once. Other DNA sequences in the sample encode the same CDR3. The chain couples TRBV5-6 to TRBJ1-2; no clear D. V lost 1 base and J lost 5, with 6 bases in between. Germline V gives CDR1 SGHDT, CDR2 YYEEEE. The CDR3 extends over 12 amino acids. This CDR3 is CASSLSSYGYTF. The CDR3 nucleotides are TGTGCCAGCAGCTTGTCTAGTTATGGCTACACCTTC.

The chain joins TRBV13 to TRBJ2-7, with D tentatively TRBD2 (6 bases). CDR3 length: 15 amino acids. Trimming removed 3 bases at V and 0 bases at J, with 12 bases between. Looked up from germline, CDR1 is PRHDT and CDR2 is FYEKMQ (reference sequence). CDR3 nucleotides: TGTGCCAGCAGCTTTGTAGCGGTTAGCTCCTACGAGCAGTACTTC. Protein sequence: CASSFVAVSSYEQYF.

The chain uses TRBV28 and TRBJ2-2, with TRBD2 as a possible D gene (6 bases). V lost 7 bases, J lost 6 bases, and 18 bases lay in between. This CDR3 has 15 amino acids. Germline V gene sequence: CDR1 MDHEN, CDR2 SYDVKM. The CDR3 coding sequence is TGTGCCAGCACCATCAAGGGGCGGGATCCCGGGGAGCTGTTTTTT. It encodes CASTIKGRDPGELFF.

The chain couples TRBV6-5 to TRBJ2-1; D might be TRBD2 (5 bases). Germline assignment: CDR1 MNHEY and CDR2 SVGAGI. CDR3 length: 15 amino acids. Between the trimmed V and J ends, which lost 6 bases and 1 base, there was a span of 13 bases. The CDR3 DNA sequence: TGTGCCAGCAGCAAACTAGATATATCCTACAATGAGCAGTTCTTC. Amino acid sequence: CASSKLDISYNEQFF.

The gene calls are TRBV4-3 and TRBJ2-2; no clear D. Germline loops: CDR1 LGHNA, CDR2 YSLEER. V lost 1 base and J lost 6, with 6 bases in between. This CDR3 has 13 residues. CDR3 loop: CASSQAAAGELFF. CDR3 nucleotides: TGCGCCAGCAGCCAAGCGGCGGCCGGGGAGCTGTTTTTT.

The V call is TRBV6-1, the J call TRBJ2-5, with D perhaps matching TRBD1 (6 bases). Germline V gene sequence: CDR1 MNHNS, CDR2 SASEGT. V was clipped by 3 bases and J by 4 bases, with 9 bases between them. CDR3 length: 13 amino acids. CDR3 region: CASSEARGETQYF. The CDR3 nucleotides read TGTGCCAGCAGTGAGGCCAGGGGAGAGACCCAGTACTTC.